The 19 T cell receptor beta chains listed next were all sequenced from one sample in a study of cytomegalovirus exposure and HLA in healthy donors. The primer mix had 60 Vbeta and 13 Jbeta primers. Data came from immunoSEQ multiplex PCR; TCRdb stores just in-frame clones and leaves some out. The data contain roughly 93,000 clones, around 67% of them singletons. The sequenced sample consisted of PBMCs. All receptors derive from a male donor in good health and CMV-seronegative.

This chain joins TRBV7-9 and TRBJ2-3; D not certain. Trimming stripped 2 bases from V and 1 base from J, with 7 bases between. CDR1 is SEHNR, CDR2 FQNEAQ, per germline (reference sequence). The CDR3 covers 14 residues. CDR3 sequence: CASSLIQGTDTQYF. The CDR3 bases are TGTGCCAGCAGCTTAATTCAGGGCACAGATACGCAGTATTTT. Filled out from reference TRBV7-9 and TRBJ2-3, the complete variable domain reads DTGVSQNPRHKITKRGQNVTFRCDPISEHNRLYWYRQTLGQGPEFLTYFQNEAQLEKSRLLSDRFSAERPKGSFSTLEIQRTEQGDSAMYLCASSLIQGTDTQYFGPGTRLTVL.

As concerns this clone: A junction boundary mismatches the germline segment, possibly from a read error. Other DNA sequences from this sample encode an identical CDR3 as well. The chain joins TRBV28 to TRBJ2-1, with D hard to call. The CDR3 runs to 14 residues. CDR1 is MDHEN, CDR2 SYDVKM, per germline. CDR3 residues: CASSFHVGSNEQFF. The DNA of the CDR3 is TGTGCCAGCAGTTTCCATGTCGGTTCCAATGAACAGTTCTTC.

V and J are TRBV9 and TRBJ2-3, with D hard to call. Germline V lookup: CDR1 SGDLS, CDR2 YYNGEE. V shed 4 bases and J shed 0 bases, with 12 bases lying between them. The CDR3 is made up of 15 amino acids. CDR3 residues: CASSPHSLSTDTQYF. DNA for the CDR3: TGTGCCAGCAGCCCCCATAGTCTGAGCACAGATACGCAGTATTTT.

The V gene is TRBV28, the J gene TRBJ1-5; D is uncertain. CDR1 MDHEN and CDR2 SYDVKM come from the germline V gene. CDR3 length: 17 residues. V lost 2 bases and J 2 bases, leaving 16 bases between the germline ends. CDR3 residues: CASSLTGGVGGNQPQHF. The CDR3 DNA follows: TGTGCCAGCAGTTTAACCGGAGGAGTAGGCGGCAATCAGCCCCAGCATTTT. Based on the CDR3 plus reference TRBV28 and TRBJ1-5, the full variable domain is DVKVTQSSRYLVKRTGEKVFLECVQDMDHENMFWYRQDPGLGLRLIYFSYDVKMKEKGDIPEGYSVSREKKERFSLILESASTNQTSMYLCASSLTGGVGGNQPQHFGDGTRLSIL.

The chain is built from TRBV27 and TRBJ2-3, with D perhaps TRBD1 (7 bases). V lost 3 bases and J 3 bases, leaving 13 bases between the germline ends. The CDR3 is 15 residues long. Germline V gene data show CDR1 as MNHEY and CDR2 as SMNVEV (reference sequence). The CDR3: CASSFLSGGTDTQYF. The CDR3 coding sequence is TGTGCCAGCAGTTTTTTGTCAGGGGGGACAGATACGCAGTATTTT.

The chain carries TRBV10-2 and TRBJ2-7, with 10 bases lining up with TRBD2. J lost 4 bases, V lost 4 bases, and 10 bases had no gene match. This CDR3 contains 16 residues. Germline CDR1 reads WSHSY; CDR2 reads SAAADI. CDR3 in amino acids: CASSGPDSGRLYEQYF. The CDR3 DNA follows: TGCGCCAGCAGTGGCCCCGATAGCGGGAGGTTGTACGAGCAGTACTTC.

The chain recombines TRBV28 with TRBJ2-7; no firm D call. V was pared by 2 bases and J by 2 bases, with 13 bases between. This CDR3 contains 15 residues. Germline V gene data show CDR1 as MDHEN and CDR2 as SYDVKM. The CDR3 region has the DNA TGTGCCAGCAGTTTACCATCTGGGCTTGCCTACGAGCAGTACTTC. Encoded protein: CASSLPSGLAYEQYF.

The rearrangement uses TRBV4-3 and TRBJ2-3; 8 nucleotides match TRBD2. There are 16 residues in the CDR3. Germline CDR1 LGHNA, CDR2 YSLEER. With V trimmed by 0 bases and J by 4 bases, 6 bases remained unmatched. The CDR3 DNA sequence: TGCGCCAGCAGCCAAGATGTAGGCGGGAGGTCAGATACGCAGTATTTT. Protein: CASSQDVGGRSDTQYF.

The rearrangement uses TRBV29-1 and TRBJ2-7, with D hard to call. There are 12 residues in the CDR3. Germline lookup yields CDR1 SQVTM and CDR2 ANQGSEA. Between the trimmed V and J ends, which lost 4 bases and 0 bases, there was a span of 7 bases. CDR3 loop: CSVGANSYEQYF. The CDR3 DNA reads TGCAGCGTTGGGGCCAACTCCTACGAGCAGTACTTC.

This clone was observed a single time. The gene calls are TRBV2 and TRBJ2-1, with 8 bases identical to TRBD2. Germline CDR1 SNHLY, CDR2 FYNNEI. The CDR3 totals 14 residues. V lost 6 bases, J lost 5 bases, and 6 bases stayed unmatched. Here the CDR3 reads CASRTGRADNEQFF. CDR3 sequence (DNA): TGTGCCAGCAGAACCGGGAGGGCGGACAATGAGCAGTTCTTC.

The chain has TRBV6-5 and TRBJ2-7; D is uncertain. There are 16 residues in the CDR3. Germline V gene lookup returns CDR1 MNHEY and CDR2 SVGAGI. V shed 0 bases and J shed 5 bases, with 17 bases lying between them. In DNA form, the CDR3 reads TGTGCCAGCAGTTACTCCGGGTCAACCATCCCGCACGAGCAGTACTTC. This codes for CASSYSGSTIPHEQYF.

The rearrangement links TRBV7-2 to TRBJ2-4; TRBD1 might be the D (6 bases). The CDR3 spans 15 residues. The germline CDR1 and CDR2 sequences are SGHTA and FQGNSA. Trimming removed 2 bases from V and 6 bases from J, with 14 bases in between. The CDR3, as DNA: TGTGCCAGCAGCTTAAGGCAGGGGCGGTTAAACATTCAGTACTTC. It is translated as CASSLRQGRLNIQYF.

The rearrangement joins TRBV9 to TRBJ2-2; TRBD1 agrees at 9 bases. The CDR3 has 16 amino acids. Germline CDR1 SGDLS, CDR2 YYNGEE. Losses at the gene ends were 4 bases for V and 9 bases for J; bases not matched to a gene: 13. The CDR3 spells CASSKGGDRAIRELFF. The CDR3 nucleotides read TGTGCCAGCAGCAAAGGCGGGGACAGGGCAATTAGGGAGCTGTTTTTT.

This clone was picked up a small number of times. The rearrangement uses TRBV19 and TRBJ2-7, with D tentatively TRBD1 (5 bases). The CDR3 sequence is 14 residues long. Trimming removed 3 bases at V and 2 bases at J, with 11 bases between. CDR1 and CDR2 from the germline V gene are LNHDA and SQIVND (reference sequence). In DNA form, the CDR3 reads TGTGCCAGTAGTATCCCCGACAGAACCTACGAGCAGTACTTC. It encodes CASSIPDRTYEQYF. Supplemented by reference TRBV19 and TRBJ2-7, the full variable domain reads DGGITQSPKYLFRKEGQNVTLSCEQNLNHDAMYWYRQDPGQGLRLIYYSQIVNDFQKGDIAEGYSVSREKKESFPLTVTSAQKNPTAFYLCASSIPDRTYEQYFGPGTRLTVT.

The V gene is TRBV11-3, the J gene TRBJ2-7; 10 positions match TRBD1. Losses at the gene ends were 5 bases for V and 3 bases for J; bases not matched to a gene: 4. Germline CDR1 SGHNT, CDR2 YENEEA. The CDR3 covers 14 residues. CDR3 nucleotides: TGTGCCAGCAGCCTGGGACAGGGGTTCTACGAGCAGTACTTC. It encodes CASSLGQGFYEQYF.

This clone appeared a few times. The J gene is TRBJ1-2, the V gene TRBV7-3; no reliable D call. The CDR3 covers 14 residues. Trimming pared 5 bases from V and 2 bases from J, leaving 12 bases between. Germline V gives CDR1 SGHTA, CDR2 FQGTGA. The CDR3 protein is CASSHASENYGYTF. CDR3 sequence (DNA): TGTGCCAGCAGCCATGCTAGCGAGAACTATGGCTACACCTTC.

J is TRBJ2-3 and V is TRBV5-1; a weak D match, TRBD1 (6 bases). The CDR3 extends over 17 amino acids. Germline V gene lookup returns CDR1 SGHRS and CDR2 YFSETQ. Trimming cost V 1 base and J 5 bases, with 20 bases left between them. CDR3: CASSLYLLGASGDTQYF. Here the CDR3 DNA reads TGCGCCAGCAGCTTGTACCTGCTGGGGGCGTCGGGAGATACGCAGTATTTT. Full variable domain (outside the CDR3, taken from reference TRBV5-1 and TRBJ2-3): KAGVTQTPRYLIKTRGQQVTLSCSPISGHRSVSWYQQTPGQGLQFLFEYFSETQRNKGNFPGRFSGRQFSNSRSEMNVSTLELGDSALYLCASSLYLLGASGDTQYFGPGTRLTVL.

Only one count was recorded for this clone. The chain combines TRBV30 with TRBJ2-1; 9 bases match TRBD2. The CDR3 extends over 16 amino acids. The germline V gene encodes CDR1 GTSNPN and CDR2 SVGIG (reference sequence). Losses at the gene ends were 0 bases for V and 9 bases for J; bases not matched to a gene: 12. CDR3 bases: TGTGCCTGGAGTGTACGGAGACTAGCGGATAACAGTGAGCAGTTCTTC. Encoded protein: CAWSVRRLADNSEQFF.

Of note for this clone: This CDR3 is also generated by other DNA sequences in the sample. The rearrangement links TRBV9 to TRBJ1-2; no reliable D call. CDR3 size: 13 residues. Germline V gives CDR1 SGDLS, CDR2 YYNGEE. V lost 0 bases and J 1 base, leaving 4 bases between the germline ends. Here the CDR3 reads CASSVGGNYGYTF. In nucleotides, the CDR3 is TGTGCCAGCAGCGTAGGCGGTAACTATGGCTACACCTTC.